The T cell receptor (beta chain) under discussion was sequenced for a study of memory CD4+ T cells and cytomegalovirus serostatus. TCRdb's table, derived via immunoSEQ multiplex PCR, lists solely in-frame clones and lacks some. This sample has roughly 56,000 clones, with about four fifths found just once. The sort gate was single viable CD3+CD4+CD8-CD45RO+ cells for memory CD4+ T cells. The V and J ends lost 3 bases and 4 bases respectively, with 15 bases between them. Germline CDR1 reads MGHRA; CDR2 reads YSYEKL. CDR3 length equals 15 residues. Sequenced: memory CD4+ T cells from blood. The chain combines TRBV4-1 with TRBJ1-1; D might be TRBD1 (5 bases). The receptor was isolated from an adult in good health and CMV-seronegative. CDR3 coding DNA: TGCGCCAGCAGCCACCCGGGACGCGGAAGCACTGAAGCTTTCTTT. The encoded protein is CASSHPGRGSTEAFF.